This T cell receptor (beta chain) was sequenced for a study of T-cell reconstitution after alpha-beta-depleted transplantation in children. Study-wide results and limits: T-cell counts and diversity at one year post-transplant came mainly from newly produced T cells. Some patients' high day-60 TCRbeta diversity was traced to surviving recipient T cells and thymic progenitors. Roughly two months post-transplant, alpha-beta T cells reportedly originated from several hundred graft clones that had expanded.

Germline-derived CDR1 and CDR2 are DFQATT and SNEGSKA (reference sequence). The CDR3 length is 16 residues. The V gene lost 1 base and the J gene lost 0 bases, with 13 bases spanning the gap. Preparation of the TCRbeta library involved a method that used unique molecular identifiers. MiXCR was run by TCRdb on the PCR reads, yielding one entry per CDR3 protein. The sample lists about 200,000 distinct CDR3 sequences; roughly 6.5% were seen once. This clonotype was recorded a few times. Its specificity is not known. The rearrangement uses TRBV20-1 and TRBJ2-1; D is ambiguous. The TCR originated in a girl under three years old with combined immunodeficiency, due to receive a stem cell transplant. Sample: PBMCs, taken before TCRalphabeta/CD19-depleted stem cell transplant. This CDR3 reads CSARVAGPSSYNEQFF. The CDR3 DNA follows: TGCAGTGCTAGAGTGGCCGGACCCAGCTCCTACAATGAGCAGTTCTTC.